This note documents a single T cell receptor (beta chain) sequence. Its specific antigen is unknown. One end of the junction does not line up with germline, which may come from a read error. These data originate in a study of cytomegalovirus exposure and HLA in healthy donors (dated by TCRdb to the late 2010s). At the level of the whole study: According to an earlier analysis of 550 to 750 of the donors, 150 million to 200 million T cells yielded roughly 100 million unique TCR beta sequences and about 300 Gb of sequence data. The number of typed donors differed by locus: about 629-640 for A, B, C, DRB1 and DQB1; approximately 530 for DQA1; approximately 610 for DPA1; and some 450 for DPB1. Every discovery cohort repertoire had been produced on one sequencing platform. The study aimed to test whether signatures of past pathogen exposure could be identified by cataloging public T cell receptors. To predict cytomegalovirus infection status, the study brought together high-throughput TCR immunosequencing, statistical association of individual TCRs with disease status, and machine learning. In an earlier analysis of roughly 600 of the donors, high-throughput TCR beta sequencing was used to judge whether each TCR beta V gene segment behaved as functional or pseudogenic. Donor age, sex, ethnicity and CMV serostatus were compiled alongside the repertoire data. Rather than using new phenotypic data, the later analysis identified candidate immune exposures from TCR beta sequences and from how often those sequences occurred across donors. Class I and class II HLA loci were covered by the typing at four-digit resolution. The study used immunosequencing to profile the T cell repertoires of approximately 630 subjects and linked those repertoires to cytomegalovirus serostatus. Besides the first cohort of under 700 subjects, a separate validation cohort made up of 120 different subjects was used. Around 300 gigabases of sequencing data and 70 million to 100 million unique TCR sequences were included in an early release covering roughly 600 HLA-typed donors. Across about 370 genotyped donors of the cohort, an average of about 240,000 unique TCR beta nucleotide sequences per donor were sequenced, and 15% to 20% of those sequences were non-productive. A later analysis re-examined previously published TCR beta repertoires from several hundred donors and added high-resolution HLA genotyping to investigate patterns of TCR occurrence. In a later genetic analysis, genome-wide SNP genotypes for about 55% of the roughly 670 donors were used, and that subset was treated as a discovery cohort. Of the approximately 400 genotyped donors, 65% to 90% fell in the genetic ancestry cluster associated with self-reported Caucasian donors. Because of strong linkage in the cohort, five DR-DQ haplotypes were treated as single units for association and clustering.

The library came from the immunoSEQ multiplex PCR assay. The multiplex PCR relied on a mix of 60 forward primers for TCR Vbeta segments and 13 reverse primers for TCR Jbeta segments. A multiplex PCR assay on genomic DNA amplified the CDR3 region of rearranged TCR beta genes. Amplified TCR beta libraries were sequenced as 87-base-pair reads on the Illumina HiSeq System. As for the original processing: A later analysis tallied approximately 87 million unique TCR beta chains across the 666 repertoires, and around 10 million of those chains were shared by two or more donors. Raw reads were error-corrected and collapsed into unique sequences with a nearest-neighbor algorithm that merged closely related sequences to remove PCR and sequencing errors. CDR3 sequences were aligned to IMGT reference sequences to assign V, D and J gene segments. For a sequence to be retained, at least a six-nucleotide match to both a V gene segment and a J gene segment was required. Rearrangements were called productive when the CDR3 lacked stop codons and stayed in frame with V and J; all others were non-productive. Following IMGT convention, CDR3 was defined as the stretch from the second conserved V-encoded cysteine up to the conserved J-encoded phenylalanine. Sequences without an unambiguous match to a single V gene segment were excluded from the earlier analysis of a few hundred of the donors. In an earlier analysis of several hundred of the donors, V segments were called functional above 56.7% productive rearrangements and were called segregating when the between-donor standard deviation exceeded 5%. A statistical classification framework was developed to diagnose cytomegalovirus status using the catalog of TCR beta chain sequences. In a later analysis, V and J genes were assigned by comparing TCR nucleotide sequences against IMGT/GENE-DB human TR gene sequences. A later analysis assigned CDR3 sequences and most-parsimonious VDJ recombination scenarios with the TCRdist pipeline. In a later analysis, every TCR beta chain was defined by the combination of its CDR3 amino acid sequence and its V-gene family, and reads without a unique V-gene family were dropped. To address suspected cross-contamination and a sequencing artifact, a later analysis removed some 620 highly shared, low-generation-probability nucleotide sequences. A later analysis calculated a clonal expansion index for each public chain from normalized within-repertoire ranks of inferred template counts. In a later analysis, generation probabilities were computed with a VDJ recombination model fitted to out-of-frame rearrangements, and the resulting probabilities were checked against IGoR. Hypergeometric tests were used in a later analysis to score TCR-TCR, TCR-HLA and TCR-CMV co-occurrence, with a repertoire-size bias correction applied to the TCR pairs. A later analysis estimated false discovery rates by permuting HLA or CMV assignments 20 times. In a later analysis, co-occurring TCRs were grouped using DBSCAN, with TCRdist sequence similarity added in when clustering inside HLA-allele-positive subsets. For co-occurrence clustering, repertoires with fewer than 30,000 or more than 120,000 public chains were excluded, along with five repertoires with anomalous nucleotide sharing. Held by TCRdb, this immuneACCESS table contains in-frame sequences only and omits some clones. Under half of the omission traces to an unresolved V gene where checked; the cause of the rest is unknown. The DNA was the basis for D and trimming; V, J and clone size are from that table. The sample table lists about 37,000 clones, roughly 76% of them with a count of one. The leading ten clones occupy approximately 8.5% of the sample.

Measured from the cysteine to the phenylalanine, the CDR3 is 17 residues long. Solely the CDR3 DNA is kept, with 51 bases framed from the first base. Taken from the germline V gene, the CDR1 and CDR2 loops are SGHVS and FNYEAQ. The cohort was made up of 650 to 700 healthy bone marrow donors. At the time of sampling, all cohort members were nominally healthy, though unrecorded immune exposures were likely present. The donor tested CMV seronegative and was one of the 352 seronegative cohort members. Each donor provided a peripheral blood sample, and peripheral blood mononuclear cells were used for TCR beta sequencing. The Qiagen DNeasy Blood Extraction Kit was used to extract genomic DNA from the blood cell samples. Findings and caveats that apply to the study as a whole: Linkage disequilibrium might explain the correlated functional status among segregating V segments, but an unknown experimental factor could not be excluded. The study listed 170 or so TCR beta chains as associated with cytomegalovirus. The presence/absence analyses assumed that sequencing depth was roughly uniform across donors, and that assumption may not be true. A later genetic analysis reported fewer N-insertions in productive TCRs among donors in an Asian-associated ancestry cluster than the roughly 620-donor mean. V-gene and J-gene trimming of TCR beta chains was associated with a missense DCLRE1C variant in a later genetic analysis, and the association was replicated in an independent cohort. While some public TCRs were present in many individuals, most TCR sequences turned up only very rarely across donors. In an earlier analysis of some 500 of the donors, most TCR beta V segments were observed in productive rearrangements about 87% or about 30% of the time, broadly matching IMGT annotations. When HLA alleles, especially DR and DQ, strongly co-occurred, attributing TCR associations to individual alleles was difficult. The only immune exposure information available for the cohort was CMV serostatus. In a later analysis, the rate of TCR association differed among HLA loci, with DRB1 alleles having the most associated TCRs and HLA-C alleles having the fewest. A few of the identified cytomegalovirus-associated TCR beta chains were confirmed in vitro to be specific for cytomegalovirus antigens. The 87-base-pair reads could not distinguish some IMGT-functional V segments, including TRBV6-2 and TRBV6-3, so those segments were excluded. Specific HLA alleles were associated with 16,951 TCR beta sequences at a false discovery rate of 0.05 in a later analysis. A later analysis found that HLA-associated TCR beta chains were more clonally expanded and had lower generation probabilities than equally common non-associated chains. Cytomegalovirus status was reported to be diagnosed by the classifier with high specificity and sensitivity in both the original and validation cohorts. In a later analysis, most CMV-associated TCR beta chains were found to appear HLA-restricted, with HLA associations seemingly driven largely by CMV exposure. The cohort was sequenced for TCR beta chains only, and without alpha or paired-chain data the features that could be detected were limited. According to a later analysis, parvovirus B19, influenza, CMV and Epstein-Barr virus appeared linked to several top co-occurrence clusters. It was suggested by the authors that the approach could potentially be generalized to other disease states and immunological phenotypes. Because some donors lacked HLA typing at each locus, the association tests relied only on the typed subset. Because counts were too low, roughly 17 rarely observed V segments, including chromosome 9 orphons, were left out of the earlier analysis of about 620 of the donors. A further reported finding was that TCR beta sequences accurately predicted the HLA-A and HLA-B alleles for most subjects in the first cohort. A cluster of highly shared sequence variants was judged likely to represent a technical artifact of the sequencing pipeline.

The sequence joins TRBV7-6 to TRBJ2-7; a tentative D call is TRBD2 (5 bases match). This clonotype was sampled from a woman in her forties in good health and CMV-seronegative. The specimen sequenced was PBMCs. The DNA reads TGTGCCAGCAGCCTAGCTGCAGATGGAGCTGCATCCTACGAGCAGTACTTC. It translates to CASSLAADGAASYEQYF.